The rows below give T cell receptor beta chains drawn from one sample of a study of T and B cells in COVID-19 patients. TCRdb reprocessed the multiplex PCR reads with MiXCR, giving one entry per CDR3 protein. Of thousands of distinct CDR3 sequences listed, approximately 25% are singletons. Sequenced material: blood. These receptors all come from a human donor with active COVID-19. The CDR3 runs from the conserved cysteine through the conserved F or W. D genes are given only for firm matches. The listing skips clone size in some rows; elsewhere it reads once, few, many or a size class.

V gene: TRBV7-2
clone size: .
D gene: .
J gene: TRBJ2-5
CDR3 protein: CASSLGRGETQYF
CDR3 DNA: TGTGCCAGCAGCTTAGGACGCGGAGAGACCCAGTACTTC

V gene: TRBV20-1
clone size: .
D gene: TRBD1
J gene: TRBJ2-3
CDR3 protein: CSARAGGGTDTQYF
CDR3 DNA: TGCAGTGCTAGGGCAGGGGGCGGGACAGATACGCAGTATTTT

V gene: TRBV21-1
clone size: .
D gene: .
J gene: TRBJ1-2
CDR3 protein: CASSRPSDGYTF
CDR3 DNA: TGTGCCAGCAGCAGACCTTCCGATGGCTACACCTTC

V gene: TRBV12-3/TRBV12-4
clone size: few
D gene: .
J gene: TRBJ1-5
CDR3 protein: CASSSRGTGQPQHF
CDR3 DNA: TGTGCCAGCAGTTCGAGAGGGACGGGTCAGCCCCAGCATTTT

V gene: TRBV6-6
clone size: large
D gene: TRBD2
J gene: TRBJ2-7
CDR3 protein: CASSYMVGLAHEQYF
CDR3 DNA: TGTGCCAGCAGTTACATGGTGGGACTAGCCCACGAGCAGTACTTC

V gene: TRBV4-2
clone size: medium-sized
D gene: TRBD1
J gene: TRBJ2-5
CDR3 protein: CASSQGVGGAETQYF
CDR3 DNA: TGTGCCAGCAGCCAAGGTGTAGGGGGCGCGGAGACCCAGTACTTC

V gene: TRBV7-9
clone size: few
D gene: .
J gene: TRBJ1-6
CDR3 protein: CASSRGVNSPLHF
CDR3 DNA: TGTGCCAGCAGTCGGGGAGTCAATTCACCCCTCCACTTT

V gene: TRBV6-5
clone size: medium-sized
D gene: .
J gene: TRBJ2-7
CDR3 protein: CASSYEAASYEQYF
CDR3 DNA: TGTGCCAGCAGTTACGAGGCTGCCTCCTACGAGCAGTACTTC

V gene: TRBV15
clone size: medium-sized
D gene: TRBD1
J gene: TRBJ1-2
CDR3 protein: CATSSMDRGSGYTF
CDR3 DNA: TGTGCCACCAGCAGTATGGACAGGGGGTCTGGCTACACCTTC

V gene: TRBV27
clone size: medium-sized
D gene: TRBD1
J gene: TRBJ2-7
CDR3 protein: CASSRTGASYEQYF
CDR3 DNA: TGTGCCAGCAGTAGAACAGGGGCCTCCTACGAGCAGTACTTC

V gene: TRBV30
clone size: medium-sized
D gene: .
J gene: TRBJ1-5
CDR3 protein: CAWSVGGGNQPQHF
CDR3 DNA: TGTGCCTGGAGTGTGGGCGGCGGCAATCAGCCCCAGCATTTT

V gene: TRBV20-1
clone size: .
D gene: .
J gene: TRBJ2-3
CDR3 protein: CSARSADTQYF
CDR3 DNA: TGCAGTGCTAGGTCCGCAGATACGCAGTATTTT

V gene: TRBV6-1
clone size: few
D gene: .
J gene: TRBJ1-2
CDR3 protein: CASHTRGANYGYTF
CDR3 DNA: TGTGCCAGCCACACCAGAGGGGCGAACTATGGCTACACCTTC

V gene: TRBV5-1
clone size: medium-sized
D gene: .
J gene: TRBJ1-6
CDR3 protein: CASSPDGDNSPLHF
CDR3 DNA: TGCGCCAGCAGTCCCGACGGGGATAATTCACCCCTCCACTTT

V gene: TRBV20-1
clone size: .
D gene: .
J gene: TRBJ1-3
CDR3 protein: CSAIKGGSDTIYF
CDR3 DNA: TGCAGTGCCATCAAAGGTGGGAGTGACACCATATATTTT

V gene: TRBV15
clone size: medium-sized
D gene: .
J gene: TRBJ1-5
CDR3 protein: CATSRDSSNQPQHF
CDR3 DNA: TGTGCCACCAGCAGAGATTCGAGCAATCAGCCCCAGCATTTT

V gene: TRBV7-6
clone size: medium-sized
D gene: .
J gene: TRBJ2-2
CDR3 protein: CASSRTTLNTGELFF
CDR3 DNA: TGTGCCAGCAGCCGGACTACCCTGAACACCGGGGAGCTGTTTTTT

V gene: TRBV14
clone size: few
D gene: TRBD2
J gene: TRBJ2-1
CDR3 protein: CASSQDFGLAGGNEQFF
CDR3 DNA: TGTGCCAGCAGCCAAGATTTTGGACTAGCGGGAGGGAATGAGCAGTTCTTC

V gene: TRBV6-2/TRBV6-3
clone size: few
D gene: .
J gene: TRBJ1-1
CDR3 protein: CASSTTENTEAFF
CDR3 DNA: TGTGCCAGCAGTACGACAGAGAACACTGAAGCTTTCTTT

V gene: TRBV29-1
clone size: .
D gene: TRBD2
J gene: TRBJ2-2
CDR3 protein: CSVELAGGAHTGELFF
CDR3 DNA: TGCAGCGTTGAACTAGCGGGAGGGGCCCACACCGGGGAGCTGTTTTTT

V gene: TRBV6-5
clone size: few
D gene: .
J gene: TRBJ2-7
CDR3 protein: CASSSPTDSYEQYF
CDR3 DNA: TGTGCCAGCAGCTCTCCGACAGACTCCTACGAGCAGTACTTC

V gene: TRBV29-1
clone size: .
D gene: TRBD1
J gene: TRBJ2-1
CDR3 protein: CSVEDRNYNEQFF
CDR3 DNA: TGCAGCGTTGAGGACAGGAATTACAATGAGCAGTTCTTC

V gene: TRBV20-1
clone size: .
D gene: TRBD2
J gene: TRBJ2-1
CDR3 protein: CSAGAGAYNEQFF
CDR3 DNA: TGCAGTGCAGGGGCGGGAGCCTACAATGAGCAGTTCTTC

V gene: TRBV18
clone size: medium-sized
D gene: .
J gene: TRBJ1-6
CDR3 protein: CASSFASGGNSPLHF
CDR3 DNA: TGTGCCAGCTCATTCGCGAGCGGGGGCAATTCACCCCTCCACTTT

V gene: TRBV20-1
clone size: few
D gene: TRBD1
J gene: TRBJ2-7
CDR3 protein: CSASWTGGYEQYF
CDR3 DNA: TGCAGTGCTAGTTGGACAGGGGGCTACGAGCAGTACTTC

V gene: TRBV6-5
clone size: medium-sized
D gene: TRBD1
J gene: TRBJ2-7
CDR3 protein: CASSPGTGATYEQYF
CDR3 DNA: TGTGCCAGCAGCCCCGGGACAGGGGCGACCTACGAGCAGTACTTC

V gene: TRBV28
clone size: .
D gene: .
J gene: TRBJ2-7
CDR3 protein: CASHGGAEVYEQYF
CDR3 DNA: TGTGCCAGCCACGGCGGGGCCGAAGTGTACGAGCAGTACTTC

V gene: TRBV5-5
clone size: few
D gene: TRBD2
J gene: TRBJ2-5
CDR3 protein: CASNPAGLQETQYF
CDR3 DNA: TGTGCCAGCAACCCAGCGGGACTCCAAGAGACCCAGTACTTC

V gene: TRBV5-5
clone size: .
D gene: TRBD1
J gene: TRBJ2-7
CDR3 protein: CASSFSDREQYF
CDR3 DNA: TGCGCCAGCAGCTTTTCGGACAGGGAGCAGTACTTC

V gene: TRBV10-3
clone size: .
D gene: TRBD2
J gene: TRBJ2-1
CDR3 protein: CAISPESGAYNEQFF
CDR3 DNA: TGTGCCATCAGCCCCGAGAGCGGGGCCTACAATGAGCAGTTCTTC

V gene: TRBV13
clone size: medium-sized
D gene: .
J gene: TRBJ2-5
CDR3 protein: CASSPRSGRETQYF
CDR3 DNA: TGTGCCAGCAGCCCCCGTTCTGGCCGGGAGACCCAGTACTTC

V gene: TRBV6-5
clone size: medium-sized
D gene: TRBD1
J gene: TRBJ2-5
CDR3 protein: CASSGDSKETQYF
CDR3 DNA: TGTGCCAGCAGTGGGGACAGTAAAGAGACCCAGTACTTC

V gene: TRBV7-9
clone size: few
D gene: .
J gene: TRBJ1-2
CDR3 protein: CASSLDRLANYGYTF
CDR3 DNA: TGTGCCAGCAGCCTTGACAGGCTAGCTAACTATGGCTACACCTTC

V gene: TRBV7-6
clone size: .
D gene: .
J gene: TRBJ2-4
CDR3 protein: CASSPTRGGNIQYF
CDR3 DNA: TGTGCCAGCAGTCCCACTCGCGGAGGAAACATTCAGTACTTC

V gene: TRBV5-5
clone size: few
D gene: .
J gene: TRBJ2-1
CDR3 protein: CASSLAEGGGPRNEQFF
CDR3 DNA: TGCGCCAGCAGCTTGGCCGAAGGGGGAGGGCCTAGGAATGAGCAGTTCTTC

V gene: TRBV6-1
clone size: medium-sized
D gene: .
J gene: TRBJ2-5
CDR3 protein: CASSALEGADQETQYF
CDR3 DNA: TGTGCCAGCAGTGCCCTAGAGGGAGCGGATCAAGAGACCCAGTACTTC

V gene: TRBV29-1
clone size: medium-sized
D gene: .
J gene: TRBJ2-5
CDR3 protein: CSVQRGQETQYF
CDR3 DNA: TGCAGCGTCCAAAGGGGACAAGAGACCCAGTACTTC

V gene: TRBV6-5
clone size: medium-sized
D gene: .
J gene: TRBJ2-1
CDR3 protein: CASRRASGEQFF
CDR3 DNA: TGTGCCAGCAGACGGGCATCCGGTGAGCAGTTCTTC

V gene: TRBV7-2
clone size: .
D gene: .
J gene: TRBJ1-2
CDR3 protein: CASSPIQGYGYTF
CDR3 DNA: TGTGCCAGCAGCCCCATACAGGGCTATGGCTACACCTTC

V gene: TRBV27
clone size: medium-sized
D gene: .
J gene: TRBJ2-3
CDR3 protein: CASSFSFAGPYTDTQYF
CDR3 DNA: TGTGCCAGCAGTTTTAGCTTTGCGGGACCCTACACAGATACGCAGTATTTT

V gene: TRBV5-5
clone size: few
D gene: .
J gene: TRBJ1-1
CDR3 protein: CASSLQGNTEAFF
CDR3 DNA: TGTGCCAGCAGCCTACAGGGGAACACTGAAGCTTTCTTT

V gene: TRBV27
clone size: .
D gene: .
J gene: TRBJ1-5
CDR3 protein: CASSNRLRGGNQPQHF
CDR3 DNA: TGTGCCAGCAGCAACCGCCTCCGAGGGGGCAATCAGCCCCAGCATTTT

V gene: TRBV19
clone size: medium-sized
D gene: .
J gene: TRBJ1-5
CDR3 protein: CASSIGVGRDSNQPQHF
CDR3 DNA: TGTGCCAGTAGTATCGGTGTGGGCAGGGATAGCAATCAGCCCCAGCATTTT

V gene: TRBV30
clone size: medium-sized
D gene: .
J gene: TRBJ1-2
CDR3 protein: CAWSVGGARNYGYTF
CDR3 DNA: TGTGCCTGGAGTGTGGGGGGGGCCAGGAACTATGGCTACACCTTC

V gene: TRBV29-1
clone size: medium-sized
D gene: .
J gene: TRBJ2-1
CDR3 protein: CSVTRQDNEQFF
CDR3 DNA: TGCAGCGTTACACGACAAGACAATGAGCAGTTCTTC

V gene: TRBV11-2
clone size: few
D gene: .
J gene: TRBJ2-3
CDR3 protein: CASSLGSRSTDTQYF
CDR3 DNA: TGTGCCAGCAGCTTAGGTAGCCGGAGCACAGATACGCAGTATTTT

V gene: TRBV10-3
clone size: .
D gene: TRBD2
J gene: TRBJ2-3
CDR3 protein: CAISESSRSGRLDTQYF
CDR3 DNA: TGTGCCATCAGTGAGTCGAGTCGGAGCGGGAGATTAGATACGCAGTATTTT

V gene: TRBV27
clone size: few
D gene: .
J gene: TRBJ1-1
CDR3 protein: CASSFPGHQNTEAFF
CDR3 DNA: TGTGCCAGCAGTTTCCCGGGACACCAGAACACTGAAGCTTTCTTT

V gene: TRBV19
clone size: medium-sized
D gene: TRBD2
J gene: TRBJ2-3
CDR3 protein: CASTSRTRGVVDTQYF
CDR3 DNA: TGTGCCAGTACCTCGCGGACTAGGGGAGTGGTAGATACGCAGTATTTT

V gene: TRBV6-4
clone size: few
D gene: .
J gene: TRBJ2-7
CDR3 protein: CATQSAYGGSYEQYF
CDR3 DNA: TGTGCCACCCAAAGTGCGTATGGGGGGAGCTACGAGCAGTACTTC